This T cell receptor beta chain appears in the sequencing data of a study of glioma-infiltrating T cells. Using RNA template, CDR3s of TCR alpha and beta were amplified with iRepertoire arm-PCR. Each CDR3 protein is one row after TCRdb ran MiXCR on the multiplex PCR reads. The sample has approximately 100,000 distinct CDR3 sequences, about 25% seen once. This clonotype was detected ten times or more. Its specificity is not known. Looked up from germline, CDR1 is SGHRS and CDR2 is YFSETQ. The CDR3 contains 14 residues. V lost 4 bases and J lost 5, with 16 bases in between. Broader study findings: Above-expected tissue-blood divergence occurred in all gliomas, most in low-grade ones.

Sequencing used glioma tissue, nonneoplastic brain tissue, or PBMCs (not recorded which). The receptor was isolated from a human donor with low-grade glioma or glioblastoma, undergoing nonglioma brain surgery, or in good health (not recorded which). The V gene is TRBV5-1, the J gene TRBJ2-7, with D possibly TRBD2 on 5 matching bases. This chain's CDR3 is CASSLWTSNNEQYF. The CDR3 region has the DNA TGCGCCAGCAGCCTGTGGACTTCGAATAACGAGCAGTACTTC.